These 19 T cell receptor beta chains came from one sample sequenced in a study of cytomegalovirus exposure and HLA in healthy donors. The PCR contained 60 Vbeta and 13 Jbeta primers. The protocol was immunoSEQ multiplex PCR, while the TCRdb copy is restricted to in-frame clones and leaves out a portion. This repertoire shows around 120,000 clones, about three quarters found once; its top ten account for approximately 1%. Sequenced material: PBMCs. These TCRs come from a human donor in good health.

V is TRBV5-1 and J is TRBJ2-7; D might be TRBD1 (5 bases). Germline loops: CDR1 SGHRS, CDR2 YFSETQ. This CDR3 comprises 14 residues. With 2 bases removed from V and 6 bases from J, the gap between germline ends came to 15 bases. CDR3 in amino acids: CASSLEAGPGEQYF. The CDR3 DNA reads TGCGCCAGCAGCTTAGAGGCAGGGCCAGGCGAGCAGTACTTC.

DNA for the CDR3: TGTGCCAGTAGTACAAGACCAGGGGAGGGGGAGACCCAGTACTTC. Encoded protein: CASSTRPGEGETQYF. The chain is built from TRBV19 and TRBJ2-5; a possible D gene is TRBD2 (7 bases). V gave up 4 bases and J gave up 5 bases, with 17 bases separating them. Germline CDR1 LNHDA, CDR2 SQIVND (reference sequence). The CDR3 loop spans 15 amino acids.

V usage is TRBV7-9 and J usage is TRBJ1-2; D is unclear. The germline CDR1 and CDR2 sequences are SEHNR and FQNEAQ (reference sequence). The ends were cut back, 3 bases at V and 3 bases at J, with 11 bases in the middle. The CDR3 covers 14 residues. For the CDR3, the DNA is TGTGCCAGCAGCTTTATGGGAGAATACTATGGCTACACCTTC. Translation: CASSFMGEYYGYTF.

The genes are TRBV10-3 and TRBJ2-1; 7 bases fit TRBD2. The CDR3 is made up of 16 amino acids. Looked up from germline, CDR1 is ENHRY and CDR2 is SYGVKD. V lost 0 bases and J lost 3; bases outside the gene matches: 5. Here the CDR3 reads CAISESIGTNYNEQFF. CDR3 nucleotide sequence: TGTGCCATCAGTGAGTCGATAGGGACTAACTACAATGAGCAGTTCTTC.

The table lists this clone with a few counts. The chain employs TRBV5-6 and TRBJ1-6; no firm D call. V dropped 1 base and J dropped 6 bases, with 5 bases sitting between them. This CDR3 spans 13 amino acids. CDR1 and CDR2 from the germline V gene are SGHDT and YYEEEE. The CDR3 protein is CASSLKPNSPLHF. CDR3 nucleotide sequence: TGTGCCAGCAGCTTGAAGCCTAATTCACCCCTCCACTTT.

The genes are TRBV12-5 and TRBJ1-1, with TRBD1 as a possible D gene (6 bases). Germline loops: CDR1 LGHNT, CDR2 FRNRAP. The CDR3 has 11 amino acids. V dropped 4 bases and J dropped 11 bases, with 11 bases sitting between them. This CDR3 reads CASGSTGLAFF. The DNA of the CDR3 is TGTGCTAGTGGTTCAACAGGGTTGGCTTTCTTT.

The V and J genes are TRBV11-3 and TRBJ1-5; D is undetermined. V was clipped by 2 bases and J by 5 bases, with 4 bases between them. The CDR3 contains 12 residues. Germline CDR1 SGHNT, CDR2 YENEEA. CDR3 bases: TGTGCCAGCAGCTTAATCGATCAGCCCCAGCATTTT. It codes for CASSLIDQPQHF.

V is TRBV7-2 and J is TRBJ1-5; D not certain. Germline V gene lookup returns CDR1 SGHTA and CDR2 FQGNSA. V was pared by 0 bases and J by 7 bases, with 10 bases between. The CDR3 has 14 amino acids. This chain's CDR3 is CASSLAAQGQPQHF. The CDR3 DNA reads TGTGCCAGCAGCTTAGCAGCGCAAGGACAGCCCCAGCATTTT.

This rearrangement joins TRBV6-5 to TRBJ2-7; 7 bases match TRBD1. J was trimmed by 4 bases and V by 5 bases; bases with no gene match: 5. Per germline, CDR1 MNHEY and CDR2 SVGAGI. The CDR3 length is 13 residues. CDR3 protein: CASSDGRGYEQYF. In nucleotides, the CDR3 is TGTGCCAGCAGTGACGGCAGGGGGTACGAGCAGTACTTC.

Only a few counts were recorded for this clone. CDR3 DNA sequence: TGTGCCAGCAGCCCACCAGGGCAACCTCTCGGGAGACTGTTTTTT. Translation gives CASSPPGQPLGRLFF. The chain links TRBV6-5 to TRBJ1-4; D is possibly TRBD1 (5 bases). The V gene's germline CDR1 is MNHEY and CDR2 SVGAGI. V was trimmed by 6 bases and J by 13 bases, leaving 24 bases between them. The CDR3 covers 15 residues.

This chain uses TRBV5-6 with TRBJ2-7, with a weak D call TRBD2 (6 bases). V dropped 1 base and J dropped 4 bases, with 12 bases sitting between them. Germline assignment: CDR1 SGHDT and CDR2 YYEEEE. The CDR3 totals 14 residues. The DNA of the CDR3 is TGTGCCAGCAGCTTGTCCGGGAGAATATACGAGCAGTACTTC. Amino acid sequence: CASSLSGRIYEQYF.

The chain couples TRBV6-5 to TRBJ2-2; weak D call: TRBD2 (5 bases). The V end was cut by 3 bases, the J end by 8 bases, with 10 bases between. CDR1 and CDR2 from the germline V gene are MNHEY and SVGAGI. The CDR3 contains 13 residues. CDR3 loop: CASSYSGSGELFF. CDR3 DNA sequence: TGTGCCAGCAGTTATTCGGGGTCGGGGGAGCTGTTTTTT.

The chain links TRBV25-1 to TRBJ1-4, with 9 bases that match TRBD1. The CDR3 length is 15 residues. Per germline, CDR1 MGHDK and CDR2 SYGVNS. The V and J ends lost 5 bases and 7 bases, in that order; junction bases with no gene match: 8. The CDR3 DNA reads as TGTGCCAGCAGTAATCCCACAGGGGGCGGTGAAAAACTGTTTTTT. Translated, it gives CASSNPTGGGEKLFF.

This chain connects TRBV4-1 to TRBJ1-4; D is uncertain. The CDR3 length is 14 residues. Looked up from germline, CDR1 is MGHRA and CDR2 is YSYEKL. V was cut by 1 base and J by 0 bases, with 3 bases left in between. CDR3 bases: TGCGCCAGCAGCCAAGCTGCAACTAATGAAAAACTGTTTTTT. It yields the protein CASSQAATNEKLFF.

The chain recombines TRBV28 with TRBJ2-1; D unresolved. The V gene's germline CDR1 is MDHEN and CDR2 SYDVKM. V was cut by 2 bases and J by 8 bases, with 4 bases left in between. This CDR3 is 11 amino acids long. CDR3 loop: CASSLGHEQFF. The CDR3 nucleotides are TGTGCCAGCAGTTTAGGGCATGAGCAGTTCTTC.

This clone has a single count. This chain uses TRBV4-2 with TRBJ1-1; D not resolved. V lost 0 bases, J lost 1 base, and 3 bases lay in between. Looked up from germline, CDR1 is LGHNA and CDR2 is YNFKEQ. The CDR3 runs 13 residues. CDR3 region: CASSQDRNTEAFF. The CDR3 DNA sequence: TGTGCCAGCAGCCAAGATAGGAACACTGAAGCTTTCTTT.

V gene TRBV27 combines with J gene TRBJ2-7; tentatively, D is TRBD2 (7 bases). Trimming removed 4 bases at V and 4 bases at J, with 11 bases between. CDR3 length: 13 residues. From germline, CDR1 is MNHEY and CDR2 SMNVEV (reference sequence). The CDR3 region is CASSSGGLYEQYF. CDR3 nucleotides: TGTGCCAGCAGTTCCGGGGGGCTATACGAGCAGTACTTC.

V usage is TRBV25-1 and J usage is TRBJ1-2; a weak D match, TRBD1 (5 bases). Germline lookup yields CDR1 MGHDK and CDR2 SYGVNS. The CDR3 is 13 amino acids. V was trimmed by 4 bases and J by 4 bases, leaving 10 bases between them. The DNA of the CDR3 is TGTGCCAGCAGTGTTGGGAGGGGCTATGGCTACACCTTC. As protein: CASSVGRGYGYTF.

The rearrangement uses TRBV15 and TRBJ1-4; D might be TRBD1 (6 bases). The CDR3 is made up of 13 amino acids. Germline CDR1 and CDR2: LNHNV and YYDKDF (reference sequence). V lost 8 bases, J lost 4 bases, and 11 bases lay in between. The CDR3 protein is CATLNRDNEKLFF. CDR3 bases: TGTGCCACCTTAAACAGGGATAATGAAAAACTGTTTTTT.